These 30 T cell receptor beta chains came from one sample sequenced in a study of blood T cells in healthy people across ages. A second about 7 to 12 cycle PCR used barcoded and J-beta primers. TCRdb re-called the 5' RACE reads with MiXCR, one entry per CDR3 protein. The data show around 1.5 million distinct CDR3 sequences, almost 35% seen once. The sample comprised blood. Receptors originate from a woman in her 30s in good health.

In its sample, this clonotype was seen many times. This sequence joins TRBV27 and TRBJ1-2; 9 nucleotides agree with TRBD1. Trimming removed 6 bases from V and 7 bases from J; junction bases left unmatched: 9. The CDR3 consists of 14 residues. CDR1 MNHEY and CDR2 SMNVEV come from the germline V gene (reference sequence). CDR3 region: CASSPGQGVGGYTF. In DNA form, the CDR3 reads TGTGCCAGCAGCCCGGGACAGGGTGTTGGTGGCTACACCTTC.

Only a few counts were recorded for this clonotype. This chain links TRBV28 with TRBJ2-1; 7 bases line up with TRBD2. In germline, CDR1 is MDHEN, CDR2 SYDVKM. Trimming removed 4 bases from V and 6 bases from J; junction bases left unmatched: 6. The CDR3 is 14 residues long. CDR3 DNA sequence: TGTGCCAGCAGTTCACCGGGCGGGGGCAATGAGCAGTTCTTC. This codes for CASSSPGGGNEQFF.

The V and J genes are TRBV27 and TRBJ2-7; D call uncertain. Germline CDR1 and CDR2: MNHEY and SMNVEV (reference sequence). Trimming took off 3 bases at V and 2 bases at J, with 8 bases between the two ends. CDR3 length: 13 amino acids. CDR3 in DNA: TGTGCCAGCAGTTTCCCTCCGGCCTACGAGCAGTACTTC. Its translation: CASSFPPAYEQYF.

This clonotype was detected only a few times. The CDR3 bases are TGTGCCAGCAGTCGGGACAGGGAGACGGGAGGGGCCAACGTCCTGACTTTC. It encodes CASSRDRETGGANVLTF. The gene calls are TRBV7-9 and TRBJ2-6, with 9 bases that match TRBD1. Trimming cost V 6 bases and J 4 bases; bases outside gene matches: 10. The CDR3 length is 17 residues. Germline CDR1 and CDR2: SEHNR and FQNEAQ (reference sequence).

The chain joins TRBV9 to TRBJ1-4; D unclear. The V end was cut by 2 bases, the J end by 4 bases, with 12 bases between. CDR1 and CDR2 (germline): SGDLS, YYNGEE. The CDR3 loop spans 15 amino acids. CDR3 sequence (DNA): TGTGCCAGCAGCGTCGATGCCAGGCGTAATGAAAAACTGTTTTTT. Protein product: CASSVDARRNEKLFF.

The chain links TRBV20-1 to TRBJ2-6; D assignment may be TRBD1 or TRBD2 (5 bases each). Germline assignment: CDR1 DFQATT and CDR2 SNEGSKA (reference sequence). The CDR3 has 17 residues. The V and J ends lost 6 bases and 0 bases respectively, with 18 bases between them. The CDR3 DNA sequence: TGCAGTGCCAGGGAGACAGTCACCACCTCTGGGGCCAACGTCCTGACTTTC. It translates to CSARETVTTSGANVLTF.

About this clonotype: At one boundary the junction diverges from the germline segment, which might be a read error. This chain connects TRBV15 to TRBJ2-3; the match to TRBD2 covers 9 bases. Germline V gives CDR1 LNHNV, CDR2 YYDKDF (reference sequence). The CDR3 contains 17 residues. In nucleotides, the CDR3 is TGTGCCACCAGGCCGGCTAGCGGGATCTCTAGCACAGATACGCCGTATTTT. It encodes CATRPASGISSTDTPYF.

The rearrangement uses TRBV6-1 and TRBJ2-6, with 8 nucleotides matching TRBD1. This CDR3 is built from 16 residues. Germline CDR1 MNHNS, CDR2 SASEGT. The V and J ends lost 1 base and 4 bases, in that order; junction bases with no gene match: 3. In DNA form, the CDR3 reads TGTGCCAGCAGTGAAGGGACAGGGCGAGGGGCCAACGTCCTGACTTTC. Residues: CASSEGTGRGANVLTF.

The rearrangement links TRBV7-3 to TRBJ2-5; 12 bases map to TRBD2. Trimming at V came to 2 bases and at J to 5 bases, leaving 9 bases not matched to a gene. CDR3 size: 17 residues. In germline, CDR1 is SGHTA, CDR2 FQGTGA. Here the CDR3 reads CASSLVSASGRDETQYF. The CDR3 DNA reads TGTGCCAGCAGCTTAGTTTCGGCTAGCGGGAGGGATGAGACCCAGTACTTC.

This clonotype was recorded once. Given a much more abundant clone one base away, this may be a read error. V gene TRBV5-1 combines with J gene TRBJ2-5; no firm D call. Per the germline V gene, CDR1 is SGHRS and CDR2 is YFSETQ. The CDR3 runs 14 residues. The CDR3: CASSLGHRQGTQYF. The CDR3 nucleotides are TGCGCCAGCAGCTTGGGACACCGACAAGGGACCCAGTACTTC. The full variable domain, completed using reference TRBV5-1 and TRBJ2-5, is KAGVTQTPRYLIKTRGQQVTLSCSPISGHRSVSWYQQTPGQGLQFLFEYFSETQRNKGNFPGRFSGRQFSNSRSEMNVSTLELGDSALYLCASSLGHRQGTQYFGPGTRLLVL.

This clonotype was detected only a few times. The genes are TRBV3-1 and TRBJ2-5; 8 bases line up with TRBD1. The trim removed 2 bases at V and 1 base at J, leaving 3 bases unmatched. Germline V gene sequence: CDR1 LGHDT, CDR2 YNNKEL (reference sequence). The CDR3 covers 15 residues. The CDR3 DNA is TGTGCCAGCAGCCAAATGGGACAGGTCCAAGAGACCCAGTACTTC. It codes for CASSQMGQVQETQYF.

This clonotype is a singleton in its sample. The rearrangement joins TRBV15 to TRBJ1-2; perhaps TRBD1 as D (5 bases). Per germline, CDR1 LNHNV and CDR2 YYDKDF (reference sequence). CDR3 length: 13 amino acids. V lost 8 bases and J 3 bases, leaving 13 bases between the germline ends. In DNA, the CDR3 is TGTGCCACCGGCGCAGGGTTTGACTATGGCTACACCTTC. This translates into CATGAGFDYGYTF. The full variable domain, completed using reference TRBV15 and TRBJ1-2, is DAMVIQNPRYQVTQFGKPVTLSCSQTLNHNVMYWYQQKSSQAPKLLFHYYDKDFNNEADTPDNFQSRRPNTSFCFLDIRSPGLGDTAMYLCATGAGFDYGYTFGSGTRLTVV.

A few counts support this clonotype. The chain joins TRBV9 to TRBJ2-1; 15 bases match TRBD2. The CDR3 is 16 amino acids. Germline CDR1 reads SGDLS; CDR2 reads YYNGEE. With V trimmed by 5 bases and J by 7 bases, 7 bases remained unmatched. CDR3 protein: CASSPPGTSGRNEQFF. The CDR3 DNA follows: TGTGCCAGCAGTCCACCCGGGACTAGCGGGAGGAATGAGCAGTTCTTC.

The chain has TRBV21-1 and TRBJ1-2; TRBD1, the table's D call, was not compared with the DNA. TRBV21-1 is assigned pseudogene status. CDR3 length: 13 amino acids. CDR3 residues: CASSKEGAGGYTF. DNA of the CDR3: TGTGCCAGCAGCAAAGAGGGGGCAGGAGGCTACACCTTC.

The sample holds a few counts of this clonotype. CDR3 nucleotides: TGCAGTGCTAGTTTCGGGAGCTCCTATAATTCACCCCTCCACTTT. This sequence encodes CSASFGSSYNSPLHF. The chain couples TRBV20-1 to TRBJ1-6; D uncertain. The CDR3 consists of 15 residues. Germline loops: CDR1 DFQATT, CDR2 SNEGSKA (reference sequence). V lost 3 bases and J 0 bases, leaving 9 bases between the germline ends.

This clonotype was seen a handful of times. This chain links TRBV15 with TRBJ1-2; D may be TRBD1 (5 bases). The germline V gene encodes CDR1 LNHNV and CDR2 YYDKDF (reference sequence). This CDR3 spans 12 amino acids. Trimming left V 8 bases short and J 5 bases short, with 12 bases between. CDR3 nucleotides: TGTGCCACCTCGGAGGGGAAATATGGCTACACCTTC. Encoded protein: CATSEGKYGYTF.

The chain is built from TRBV7-2 and TRBJ1-2, with D uncertain. The germline gives CDR1 SGHTA, CDR2 FQGNSA. CDR3 length: 14 residues. V was cut by 7 bases and J by 4 bases, with 16 bases left in between. CDR3 DNA sequence: TGTGCCAGCACATCCCTTTACTCGCGCTATGGCTACACCTTC. Translating it yields CASTSLYSRYGYTF.

This clonotype showed up just a few times. This chain connects TRBV4-1 to TRBJ1-1; a possible D gene is TRBD1 (6 bases). The CDR3 spans 17 residues. In germline, CDR1 is MGHRA, CDR2 YSYEKL. Trimming took off 3 bases at V and 1 base at J, with 18 bases between the two ends. CDR3 protein: CASSHPVRGGGNTEAFF. Written as DNA, the CDR3 is TGCGCCAGCAGCCACCCCGTGAGGGGGGGCGGGAACACTGAAGCTTTCTTT.

This chain joins TRBV10-3 and TRBJ2-6, with D unclear. The V end was cut by 3 bases, the J end by 0 bases, with 6 bases between. This CDR3 has 15 residues. Germline V gives CDR1 ENHRY, CDR2 SYGVKD. CDR3 nucleotide sequence: TGTGCCATCAGTGAAGTAGGCTCTGGGGCCAACGTCCTGACTTTC. It codes for CAISEVGSGANVLTF.

The rearrangement joins TRBV28 to TRBJ2-5; D gene unclear. The CDR3 is 14 residues long. V gave up 5 bases and J gave up 4 bases, with 14 bases separating them. Germline V lookup: CDR1 MDHEN, CDR2 SYDVKM. CDR3 in DNA: TGTGCCAGCAGTACAGAGCGACGTGGAGAGACCCAGTACTTC. Its protein product is CASSTERRGETQYF.

Comment on this clonotype: This clone may be a read error of a much larger clone one base away. This chain connects TRBV12-3 or TRBV12-4 to TRBJ2-3; tentative D call: TRBD2 (6 bases). This CDR3 comprises 15 residues. In DNA form, the CDR3 reads TGTGCCAGCAGTTTGGGTAGCGGTAGCACAGATACGGAGTATTTT. Protein: CASSLGSGSTDTEYF.

The chain uses TRBV11-2 and TRBJ2-1, with TRBD2 matching 9 bases. The CDR3 sequence is 16 residues long. Germline V gene lookup returns CDR1 SGHAT and CDR2 FQNNGV. The V and J ends lost 3 bases and 0 bases, in that order; junction bases with no gene match: 3. The CDR3 DNA reads as TGTGCCAGCAGCTTTTATAGCGGGAGCTCCTACAATGAGCAGTTCTTC. Encoded protein: CASSFYSGSSYNEQFF.

This clonotype showed up just a few times. This chain joins TRBV3-1 and TRBJ2-5; D is possibly TRBD1 (5 bases). The end of the DNA aligns better with TRBJ2-7, so the J call may be wrong. The germline V gene has CDR1 LGHDT and CDR2 YNNKEL (reference sequence). CDR3 length: 11 residues. CDR3: CASERGYEQYF. In nucleotides, the CDR3 is TGTGCCAGCGAAAGGGGCTACGAGCAGTACTTC.

This chain joins TRBV20-1 and TRBJ2-3; D remains ambiguous. Trimming removed 0 bases at V and 1 base at J, with 8 bases between. Germline V CDR1 and CDR2: DFQATT, SNEGSKA (reference sequence). CDR3 size: 14 residues. CDR3 coding DNA: TGCAGTGCTAGAGATAATCGTGGCACAGATACGCAGTATTTT. Protein: CSARDNRGTDTQYF.

This clonotype has a handful of counts. The chain joins TRBV20-1 to TRBJ2-5; 8 nucleotides align to TRBD2. The last part of the DNA fits TRBJ2-7 better; the J call may be wrong. The length of the CDR3 is 14 residues. Germline V gives CDR1 DFQATT, CDR2 SNEGSKA (reference sequence). The DNA of the CDR3 is TGCAGTGCCGACGCGGGGGGCCAGAATCTCGAGCAGTACTTC. This translates into CSADAGGQNLEQYF.

This clonotype was seen only a few times. The V gene is TRBV20-1, the J gene TRBJ1-2, with 10 nucleotides matching TRBD1. The CDR3 consists of 14 residues. Per germline, CDR1 DFQATT and CDR2 SNEGSKA (reference sequence). With 6 bases clipped from V and 4 bases from J, the junction kept 8 bases outside the gene matches. CDR3 residues: CSAAGQGGVYGYTF. The CDR3 DNA is TGCAGTGCGGCCGGACAGGGGGGCGTCTATGGCTACACCTTC.

This clonotype has more than one count but fewer than ten. The chain uses TRBV12-3 or TRBV12-4 and TRBJ2-2; TRBD1 might be the D (6 bases). This CDR3 comprises 14 residues. V lost 6 bases and J 4 bases, leaving 12 bases between the germline ends. Written as DNA, the CDR3 is TGTGCCAGCAGCCCTCTACAGGGCACCGGGGAGCTGTTTTTT. This codes for CASSPLQGTGELFF.

Only a few counts were recorded for this clonotype. This sequence joins TRBV12-3 or TRBV12-4 and TRBJ1-1; D not certain. The CDR3 sequence is 14 residues long. Trimming left V 3 bases short and J 1 base short, with 9 bases between. The CDR3 loop is CASSFVIQNTEAFF. As DNA, the CDR3 is TGTGCCAGCAGTTTCGTCATACAGAACACTGAAGCTTTCTTT.

The genes are TRBV7-2 and TRBJ1-1; D might be TRBD1 (5 bases). CDR3 length equals 14 residues. Looked up from germline, CDR1 is SGHTA and CDR2 is FQGNSA. Trimming took 6 bases from V and 2 from J, leaving 13 bases between them. The CDR3 region has the DNA TGTGCCAGCAGGCGGGCGGGGGTCAACACTGAAGCTTTCTTT. It specifies CASRRAGVNTEAFF.

Turning to this clonotype: A read error may be the cause here, since a much bigger clone is one base away. V gene TRBV6-5 combines with J gene TRBJ2-3; 10 bases are shared with TRBD2. CDR1 is MNHEY and CDR2 is SVGAGI in the germline V gene. There are 15 residues in the CDR3. The junction had 1 base not matched to a gene; V was cut back by 2 bases and J by 2 bases. The CDR3: CASSYGTSDTDTQYF. CDR3 DNA: TGTGCCAGCAGTTACGGGACTAGCGACACAGATACGCAGTATTTT.